This entry is about one T cell receptor (beta chain). Its specific antigen is unknown. Base qualities are missing; no much larger clone stands one base away. The germline V end is reduced by 6 bases and the J end by 0 bases; junction bases left unmatched: 2. Its CDR3 holds 15 amino acids, cysteine through phenylalanine. Kept here is only the CDR3 DNA, which spans 45 bases and is read in frame from base 1. CDR1 SNHLY and CDR2 FYNNEI are derived from the germline V gene. The data are from a study of T cells in Graves' hyperthyroidism and ophthalmopathy (dated by TCRdb to between 2018 and 2021). Looking at the study overall: A discovery cohort of about 100 patients, about 43 with Graves' ophthalmopathy and more than 55 with stable Graves' hyperthyroidism, was used to find distinguishing TCR V-J signatures. Prospective prediction of ophthalmopathy was tested in an independent validation cohort of approximately 19 hyperthyroidism patients and 15 to 17 patients who later progressed to ophthalmopathy. For training and testing, the 80 to 100 patients in the discovery cohort were randomly divided in a 7:3 ratio. In addition, the study compared T-cell repertoires in thyroid tissue and in blood from a handful of Graves' hyperthyroidism patients. Following sampling, methimazole starting at 30 mg daily was given to hyperthyroidism patients, and high-dose intravenous methylprednisolone was given to ophthalmopathy patients. TCR Vbeta CDR3 sequencing of around 130 peripheral blood samples (under 45 ophthalmopathy, 75 to 85 hyperthyroidism and 17 progressor patients) is reported in the paper. The research as a whole found: Most expanded thyroid clonotypes (frequency above 0.001) were also detected in blood, suggesting blood repertoires may reflect thyroid immune responses. In validation, the model predicted progression to ophthalmopathy a median of 6.5 months before onset, with over 55% sensitivity and roughly 73% specificity. Ophthalmopathy was separated from stable hyperthyroidism by a 13 V-J signature model, with around 88% sensitivity and about 81% specificity obtained in cross-validation and 80%/75% obtained in testing. Sample size was not statistically predetermined, and investigators were not blinded to group allocation.

The TCR beta CDR3 regions were amplified from the RNA transcripts. For the first round of RT-PCR on the TCR CDR3, the HTBI primer set was used together with the Qiagen OneStep RT-PCR kit. Libraries were constructed in a second round of multiplex PCR, after which size selection and purification were carried out. Sequencing of the libraries was done on an Illumina HiSeq2000 using paired-end 100 bp reads. Concerning the study's data processing: SOAPnuke was used to process the raw data, throwing out any read that contained adapters or uncalled bases, had a mean Phred below 15, or lacked an exact constant-primer or identifier match. High-quality paired reads were merged using COPE v1.2.5, and each unique nucleotide sequence was defined as a clonotype. MiTCR v1.1 was used to align clonotypes to the IMGT TRBV, TRBD and TRBJ reference segments. Only V-J combinations with frequency above 0.0001, covering approximately 99% of repertoires, were analysed. The TCS score was defined as F50 (clonal expansion) divided by E x V (chaos), with BLOSUM62-based TCRdist calculated between CDR3 peptides within each V-J. Welch's t-statistics and random forest reduced several hundred V-J features to 13, which were used in a naive Bayes classifier (R e1071). TCRdb's own reprocessing of the public reads used fastp at Q25 and MiXCR and kept productive beta chains. All rows with the same CDR3 protein become a single entry with the most common DNA and genes. The V and J calls, along with clone size, are taken from TCRdb and not from the paper's own processing. This sample gives 560,000 or so distinct CDR3 sequences in total; around 42% of them show up just once. The ten largest clones take up roughly 8.2% of the sample.

Stable Graves' hyperthyroidism was defined as no progression to ophthalmopathy during 18 months of follow-up. The hyperthyroidism patients were between 18 and 65 years old and newly diagnosed, with a disease duration of less than 2 months. Any patient with an uncontrolled infection, another autoimmune disease, pregnancy or lactation was excluded. Diagnoses were established on the basis of clinical symptoms, serum thyroxine and TRAb, thyroid ultrasound, and orbital computed tomography. Total RNA was extracted with Trizol reagent, and quality was checked on an Agilent 2100 Bioanalyzer. Sequencing input: peripheral blood or thyroid tissue (not recorded which). This sequence uses TRBV2 and TRBJ2-6, and 7 junction bases match TRBD1. The TCR sequence derives from a woman younger than 35 with Graves' hyperthyroidism. Donor details come from another sample of the same person, matched by shared clones. The CDR3 region has the sequence CASRGTDSGANVLTF. The DNA reads as follows: TGTGCCAGCAGGGGGACAGACTCTGGGGCCAACGTCCTGACTTTC. Beyond the CDR3, the reference TRBV2 and TRBJ2-6 genes provide the residues; the full variable domain reads: EPEVTQTPSHQVTQMGQEVILRCVPISNHLYFYWYRQILGQKVEFLVSFYNNEISEKSEIFDDQFSVERPDGSNFTLKIRSTKLEDSAMYFCASRGTDSGANVLTFGAGSRLTVL.